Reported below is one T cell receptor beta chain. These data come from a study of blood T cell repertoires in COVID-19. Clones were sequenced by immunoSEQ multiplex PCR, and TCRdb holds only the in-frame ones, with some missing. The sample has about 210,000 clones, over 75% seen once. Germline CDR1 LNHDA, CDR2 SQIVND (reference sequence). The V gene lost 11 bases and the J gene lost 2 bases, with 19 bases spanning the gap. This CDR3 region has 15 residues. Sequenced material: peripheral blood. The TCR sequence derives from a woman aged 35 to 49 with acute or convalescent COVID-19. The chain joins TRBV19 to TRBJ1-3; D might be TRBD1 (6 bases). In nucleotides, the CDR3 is TGTGCCCCTCCCCCGGGACACAGTCCTGGAAACACCATATATTTT. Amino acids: CAPPPGHSPGNTIYF.